These 10 T cell receptor beta chains share one sample of origin, sequenced in a study of T cells in Graves' hyperthyroidism and ophthalmopathy. RNA transcripts provided the source from which TCR beta CDR3 regions were amplified. The TCR CDR3 first-round RT-PCR relied on the HTBI primer set. MiXCR was run by TCRdb on the multiplex PCR reads, yielding one entry per CDR3 protein. The sample holds fewer than 250,000 distinct CDR3 sequences, about 17% seen once. The specimen sequenced was blood. The origin of the receptors is a woman under 30 with Graves' ophthalmopathy.

The table lists this clonotype with many counts. V usage is TRBV5-1 and J usage is TRBJ2-7; 9 bases fit TRBD1. V was clipped by 4 bases and J by 5 bases; unmatched bases: 7. CDR1 and CDR2 from the germline V gene are SGHRS and YFSETQ. This CDR3 has 14 amino acids. CDR3: CASSTQGAQHEQYF. CDR3 DNA sequence: TGCGCCAGCAGCACACAGGGGGCGCAGCACGAGCAGTACTTC.

Many counts were recorded for this clonotype. The J gene is TRBJ1-6, the V gene TRBV14; D unclear. Germline V gene data show CDR1 as SGHDN and CDR2 as FVKESK. Deletions cut 5 bases from V and 9 bases from J, with 8 bases between. This CDR3 is 12 amino acids long. The CDR3: CASSFMGSPLHF. CDR3 nucleotides: TGTGCCAGCAGCTTTATGGGTTCACCCCTCCACTTT.

This clonotype was detected ten times or more. The rearrangement uses TRBV28 and TRBJ2-1, with 8 positions matching TRBD2. This CDR3 comprises 15 residues. The V and J ends lost 4 bases and 6 bases, in that order; junction bases with no gene match: 8. Germline lookup yields CDR1 MDHEN and CDR2 SYDVKM. The CDR3 protein is CASSSAPRGGNEQFF. For the CDR3, the DNA is TGTGCCAGCAGTTCCGCCCCACGGGGGGGCAATGAGCAGTTCTTC.

There are many counts of this clonotype. The CDR3 region has the DNA TGCGCCAGCAGCTTGAGAGGGAAGGATACGCAGTATTTT. The encoded protein is CASSLRGKDTQYF. V usage is TRBV5-1 and J usage is TRBJ2-3; possible D gene TRBD2, 5 bases. The CDR3 is made up of 13 amino acids. The germline gives CDR1 SGHRS, CDR2 YFSETQ. V shed 1 base and J shed 6 bases, with 9 bases lying between them.

J is TRBJ1-3 and V is TRBV6-5; weak D call: TRBD1 (6 bases). Germline V gene sequence: CDR1 MNHEY, CDR2 SVGAGI. The V end was cut by 4 bases, the J end by 4 bases, with 8 bases between. The CDR3 is 13 amino acids. CDR3 bases: TGTGCCAGCAGTTTGGACAGCGGAAACACCATATATTTT. Its protein is CASSLDSGNTIYF.

In its sample, this clonotype was seen many times. The V gene is TRBV7-2, the J gene TRBJ2-5; 7 positions match TRBD2. The CDR3 totals 13 residues. V lost 3 bases and J lost 5; bases outside the gene matches: 3. Looked up from germline, CDR1 is SGHTA and CDR2 is FQGNSA. The CDR3 nucleotides are TGTGCCAGCAGCTTCGCGGGAGACGAGACCCAGTACTTC. Protein: CASSFAGDETQYF. The variable domain in full, completed from reference TRBV7-2 and TRBJ2-5, reads GAGVSQSPSNKVTEKGKDVELRCDPISGHTALYWYRQSLGQGLEFLIYFQGNSAPDKSGLPSDRFSAERTGGSVSTLTIQRTQQEDSAVYLCASSFAGDETQYFGPGTRLLVL.

This clonotype was recorded at least ten times. The V and J genes are TRBV11-2 and TRBJ1-1; D call uncertain. CDR1 SGHAT and CDR2 FQNNGV come from the germline V gene. Trimming removed 0 bases from V and 0 bases from J, with 2 bases in between. The CDR3 runs to 13 residues. This CDR3 reads CASSLELNTEAFF. Here the CDR3 DNA reads TGTGCCAGCAGCTTAGAATTGAACACTGAAGCTTTCTTT. Together with reference TRBV11-2 and TRBJ1-1, the CDR3 gives the full variable domain: EAGVAQSPRYKIIEKRQSVAFWCNPISGHATLYWYQQILGQGPKLLIQFQNNGVVDDSQLPKDRFSAERLKGVDSTLKIQPAKLEDSAVYLCASSLELNTEAFFGQGTRLTVV.

In its sample, this clonotype was seen many times. The chain couples TRBV7-8 to TRBJ1-3, with D perhaps TRBD1 (6 bases). The ends were cut back, 8 bases at V and 0 bases at J, with 11 bases in the middle. The germline CDR1 and CDR2 sequences are SGHVS and FQNEAQ. This CDR3 has 14 amino acids. The CDR3 DNA sequence: TGTGCCAGCGGCACAGGGAGCTCTGGAAACACCATATATTTT. This encodes CASGTGSSGNTIYF.

The chain recombines TRBV2 with TRBJ1-5; no clear D gene. This CDR3 is 13 amino acids long. Trimming stripped 3 bases from V and 7 bases from J, with 10 bases between. Germline V CDR1 and CDR2: SNHLY, FYNNEI. The CDR3 DNA reads as TGTGCCAGCAGTGAGGAGGGTAAACAGCCCCAGCATTTT. This sequence encodes CASSEEGKQPQHF.

This clonotype was detected a few times. A much bigger clone sits one base away, suggesting this may be a read error. The chain carries TRBV7-2 and TRBJ2-1; TRBD2 might be the D (6 bases). CDR3 length equals 15 residues. V lost 5 bases, J lost 7 bases, and 18 bases lay in between. In germline, CDR1 is SGHTA, CDR2 FQGNSA. CDR3 sequence: CASSPNGEVWNEQFF. In nucleotides, the CDR3 is TGTGCCAGCAGCCCGAACGGGGAGGTTTGGAATGAGCAGTTCTTC.